This T cell receptor (beta chain) was recovered during a study of regulatory T cells in long-lasting Graves disease. Trimming took 5 bases from V and 6 from J; bases not matched to a gene: 8. The CDR3 is 14 amino acids. Germline V CDR1 and CDR2: DFQATT, SNEGSKA (reference sequence). Stated time point: newly diagnosed GD, antithyroid drugs for less than 3 months. Isolated PBMC RNA provided the starting material for the TCR library. According to the study, TCR beta libraries were built with iRepertoire HTBI primers and CDR3-region Arm-PCR. Each CDR3 protein is one row after TCRdb ran MiXCR on the multiplex PCR reads. This sample has about 430,000 distinct CDR3 sequences; over 12% occur once, and the top ten carry about 8%. Regarding this clonotype: Its antigen remains unidentified.

General observations from the study: Researchers reported studying only peripheral blood, not thyroid tissue. Newly diagnosed patients shared 950 to 1,000 public clonotypes; persistent patients shared about 2,700.

The same data also went into a second study, on T cells in Graves' hyperthyroidism and ophthalmopathy.

The chain uses TRBV20-1 and TRBJ2-3; TRBD2 agrees at 10 bases. The receptor was derived from a woman in her thirties or forties with Graves disease. The sample here was peripheral blood mononuclear cells (PBMCs), taken at new diagnosis, from a patient treated with antithyroid drugs. CDR3 in DNA: TGCAGTGCTGAAGCGGGAGGGAATAGGGATACGCAGTATTTT. Its protein is CSAEAGGNRDTQYF.